This TCR beta chain was observed in a study of blood T cell repertoires in COVID-19. For the study at large: Nucleic acid was either cDNA or gDNA, and it came from T cells, B-cell-depleted T cells, or PBMCs.

To note about this clone: Other DNA variants within this sample encode the same CDR3.

Authors' analysis steps: Quantification of nucleated cells was approximated via reference gene primer amplification. Repertoires were generated with immunoSEQ multiplex PCR, while TCRdb's copy carries only in-frame clones and drops some. Clone size and the V and J calls come from that table; the DNA yielded D and trimming. The data hold about 230,000 clones, with around nine tenths observed a single time. Germline-derived CDR1 and CDR2 are LNHDA and SQIVND (reference sequence). V lost 2 bases, J lost 2 bases, and 9 bases lay in between. The CDR3 covers 14 residues. What was sequenced was peripheral blood. The J gene is TRBJ1-2, the V gene TRBV19; TRBD1 might be the D (6 bases). This clonotype was sampled from a woman in her sixties or seventies with acute or convalescent COVID-19. The chain's CDR3 is CASSIPGANYGYTF. DNA for the CDR3: TGTGCCAGTAGTATACCAGGGGCGAACTATGGCTACACCTTC.